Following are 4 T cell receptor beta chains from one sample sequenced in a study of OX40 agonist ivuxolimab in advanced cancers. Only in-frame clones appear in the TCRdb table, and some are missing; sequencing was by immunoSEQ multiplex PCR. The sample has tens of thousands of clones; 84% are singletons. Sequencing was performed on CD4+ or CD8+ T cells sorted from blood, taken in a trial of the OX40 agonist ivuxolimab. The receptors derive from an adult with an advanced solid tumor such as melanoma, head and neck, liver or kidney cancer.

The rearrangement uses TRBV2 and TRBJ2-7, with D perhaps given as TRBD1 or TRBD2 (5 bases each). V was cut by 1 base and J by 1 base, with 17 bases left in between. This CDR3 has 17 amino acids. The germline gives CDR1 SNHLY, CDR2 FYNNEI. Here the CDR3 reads CASSEGYRDLRSYEQYF. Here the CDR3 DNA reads TGTGCCAGCAGTGAAGGATACCGGGACCTGAGGTCCTACGAGCAGTACTTC.

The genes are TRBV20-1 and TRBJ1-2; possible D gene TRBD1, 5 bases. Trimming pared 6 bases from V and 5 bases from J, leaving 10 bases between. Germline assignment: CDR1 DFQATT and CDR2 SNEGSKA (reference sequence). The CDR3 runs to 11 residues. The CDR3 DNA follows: TGCAGTGCCCGGGGCGTTTATGGCTACACCTTC. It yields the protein CSARGVYGYTF.

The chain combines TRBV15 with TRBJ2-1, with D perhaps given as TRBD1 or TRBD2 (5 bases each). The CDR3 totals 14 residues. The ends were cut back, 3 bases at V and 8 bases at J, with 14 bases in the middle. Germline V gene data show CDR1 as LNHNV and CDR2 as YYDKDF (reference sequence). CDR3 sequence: CATSSGVGVDEQFF. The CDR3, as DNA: TGTGCCACCAGCAGCGGGGTAGGGGTGGATGAGCAGTTCTTC.

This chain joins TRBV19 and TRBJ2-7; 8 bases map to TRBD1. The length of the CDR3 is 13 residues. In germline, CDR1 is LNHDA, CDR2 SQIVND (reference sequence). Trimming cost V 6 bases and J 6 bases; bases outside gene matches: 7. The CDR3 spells CASSTTGDTEQYF. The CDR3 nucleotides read TGTGCCAGTAGCACGACAGGGGATACCGAGCAGTACTTC.